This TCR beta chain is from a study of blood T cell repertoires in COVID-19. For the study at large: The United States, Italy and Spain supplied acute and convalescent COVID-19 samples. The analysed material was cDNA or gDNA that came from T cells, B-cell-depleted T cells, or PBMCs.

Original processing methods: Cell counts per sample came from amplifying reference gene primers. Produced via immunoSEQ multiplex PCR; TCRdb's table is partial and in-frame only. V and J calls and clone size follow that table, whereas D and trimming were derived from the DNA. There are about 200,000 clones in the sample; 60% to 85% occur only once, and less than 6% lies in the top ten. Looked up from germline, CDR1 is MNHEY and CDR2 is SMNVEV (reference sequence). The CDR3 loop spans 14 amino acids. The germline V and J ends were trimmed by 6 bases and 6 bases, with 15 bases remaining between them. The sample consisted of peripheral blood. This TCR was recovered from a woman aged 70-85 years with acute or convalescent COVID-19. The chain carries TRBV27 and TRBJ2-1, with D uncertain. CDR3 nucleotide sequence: TGTGCCAGCAGCACGACTCTCCTAGGCAATGAGCAGTTCTTC. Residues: CASSTTLLGNEQFF.